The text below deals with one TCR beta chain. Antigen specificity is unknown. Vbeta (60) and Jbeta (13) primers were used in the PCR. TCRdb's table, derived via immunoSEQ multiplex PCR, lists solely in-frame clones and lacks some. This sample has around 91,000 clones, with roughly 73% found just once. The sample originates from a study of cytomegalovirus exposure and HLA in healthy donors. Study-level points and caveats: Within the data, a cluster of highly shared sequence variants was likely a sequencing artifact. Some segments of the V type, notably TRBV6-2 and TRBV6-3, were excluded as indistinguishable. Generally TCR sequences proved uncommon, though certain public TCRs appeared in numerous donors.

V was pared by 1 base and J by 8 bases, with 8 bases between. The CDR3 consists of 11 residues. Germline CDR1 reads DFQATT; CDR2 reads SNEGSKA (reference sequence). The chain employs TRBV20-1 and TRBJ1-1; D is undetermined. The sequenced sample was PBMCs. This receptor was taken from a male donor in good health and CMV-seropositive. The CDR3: CSARGSGEAFF. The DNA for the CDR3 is TGCAGTGCTAGAGGATCGGGGGAAGCTTTCTTT.